This T cell receptor (beta chain) is drawn from a study of blood T cell repertoires in COVID-19. About the study: The origin of the acute and convalescent COVID-19 samples was the United States, Italy and Spain. The analysed material was cDNA or gDNA that came from T cells, B-cell-depleted T cells, or PBMCs.

The CDR3 loop spans 15 amino acids. Germline CDR1 reads SNHLY; CDR2 reads FYNNEI. The V and J ends lost 2 bases and 2 bases respectively, with 12 bases between them. Method: immunoSEQ multiplex PCR; TCRdb's copy keeps in-frame clones and lacks some. The sample consists of approximately 350,000 clones, more than 70% of them appearing once. This rearrangement joins TRBV2 to TRBJ2-5, with unresolved D. The TCR sequence derives from a middle-aged man with acute or convalescent COVID-19. Sequencing used peripheral blood. CDR3 DNA sequence: TGTGCCAGCAGTGAATCGACAAGATCACAAGAGACCCAGTACTTC. Translation gives CASSESTRSQETQYF.